This T cell receptor (beta chain) comes out of a study of human T cells and chemical hapten exposure. Unique molecular identifiers were attached to individual cDNA molecules during library preparation. TCRdb re-analysed the 5' RACE reads in MiXCR, keeping a single row per CDR3 protein. The repertoire includes under 100,000 distinct CDR3 sequences, approximately 16% of them detected once, and approximately 6.3% sits in the top ten. The CDR3 has 12 amino acids. The V and J ends lost 6 bases and 7 bases respectively, with 10 bases between them. Total RNA was isolated from whole blood that had not been fractionated.

This chain connects TRBV12-3 or TRBV12-4 to TRBJ2-1; no clear D. This clonotype was sampled from a female donor in good health. The chain's CDR3 is CASSLPRNEQFF. CDR3 nucleotides: TGTGCCAGCAGCCTGCCGAGGAATGAGCAGTTCTTC.